This TCR beta chain is from a study of shared clonotypes between healthy human individuals. Study-level results: Among the subsets, naive ones generally showed larger estimated richness than memory ones. The small donor group covered limited genetic and exposure diversity. Some naive CD4 clonotypes, about 5.5%, turned up in common across four donors.

CDR3 size: 15 residues. Per the germline V gene, CDR1 is MGHRA and CDR2 is YSYEKL. V was clipped by 5 bases and J by 0 bases, with 13 bases between them. About this clone itself: What it binds is not known.

On sorted subsets, replicate PCRs used 200 to 250 ng DNA, or 25,000 to 35,000 T cell genomes. Assay used: immunoSEQ multiplex PCR; TCRdb lists only in-frame clones, some missing. Of 1,500,000 or so clones listed, about 96% were seen once; the top ten hold about 1%. The specimen was naive CD4+ T cells sorted from blood. Subset noted: CD45RA+ positively selected. V and J are TRBV4-1 and TRBJ1-2, with TRBD1 as a possible D gene (5 bases). The TCR comes from a man aged 30-40 years in good health. This chain's CDR3 is CASSGTAVANYGYTF. CDR3 bases: TGCGCCAGCAGCGGGACGGCCGTCGCTAACTATGGCTACACCTTC.